This T cell receptor beta chain was sequenced for a study of CD8+CD57+ T cells in acquired aplastic anemia. Across the study: DNA from sorted CD4+ and CD8+ cells averaged about 3.2 ug. Average CD4+ read depth in healthy donors was around 11 million reads.

J was trimmed by 4 bases and V by 3 bases; bases with no gene match: 3. The CDR3 is made up of 13 amino acids. CDR1 and CDR2 from the germline V gene are SGHRS and YFSETQ. To note about this clonotype: The antigen remains undetermined.

Genomic DNA templated the TCR beta VDJ and CDR3 profiling. Each CDR3 protein is one row after TCRdb ran MiXCR on the reads. The table lists around 200,000 distinct CDR3 sequences, roughly 57% of them singletons. General observations from the study: Patients versus controls showed no significant CD8+ Simpson's diversity difference. Overlap between patients and controls comprised just under 30 CD8+ CDR3 sequences.

The chain uses TRBV5-1 and TRBJ2-7; 8 positions agree with TRBD1. The TCR comes from a human donor in good health. Sequences were obtained from sorted CD4+, CD8+, or CD8+CD57+ T cells (not recorded which) from PBMCs. The CDR3 DNA reads TGCGCCAGCAGCTGGACAGGGAATTACGAGCAGTACTTC. It specifies CASSWTGNYEQYF.